This T cell receptor beta chain is drawn from a study of blood T cells in healthy people across ages. Study-wide results and caveats: Per million T cells, the diversity of TCR beta decreased roughly linearly as age advanced.

Isolation recovered at least 6 million PBMCs from every sample. The V end lost 2 bases, the J end lost 2 bases, and 13 bases lay between the germline ends. Germline assignment: CDR1 MNHNS and CDR2 SASEGT. CDR3 length: 15 amino acids. Using a J-beta primer mix together with a sample-barcoded 5' primer, a second PCR was run for roughly 6 to 12 cycles. Template switching added a 12-random-nucleotide identifier to every cDNA molecule. MiXCR, run by TCRdb on the 5' RACE reads, gives a single entry per CDR3 protein. The sample yields more than 1,000,000 distinct CDR3 sequences, under 30% seen once. Only a few counts were recorded for this clonotype. The antigen is unknown. This sample was shared with a second study, whose subject was T cells of mothers and their children. This second study notes: The authors identified no persistent microchimeric T cell clones.

The specimen was blood. The sequence came from a girl aged 2 to 9 in good health. The V gene is TRBV6-1, the J gene TRBJ2-7; TRBD1 might be the D (5 bases). CDR3 in DNA: TGTGCCAGCAGTGAACGCAGGGTCTCCCCCTACGAGCAGTACTTC. This translates into CASSERRVSPYEQYF.